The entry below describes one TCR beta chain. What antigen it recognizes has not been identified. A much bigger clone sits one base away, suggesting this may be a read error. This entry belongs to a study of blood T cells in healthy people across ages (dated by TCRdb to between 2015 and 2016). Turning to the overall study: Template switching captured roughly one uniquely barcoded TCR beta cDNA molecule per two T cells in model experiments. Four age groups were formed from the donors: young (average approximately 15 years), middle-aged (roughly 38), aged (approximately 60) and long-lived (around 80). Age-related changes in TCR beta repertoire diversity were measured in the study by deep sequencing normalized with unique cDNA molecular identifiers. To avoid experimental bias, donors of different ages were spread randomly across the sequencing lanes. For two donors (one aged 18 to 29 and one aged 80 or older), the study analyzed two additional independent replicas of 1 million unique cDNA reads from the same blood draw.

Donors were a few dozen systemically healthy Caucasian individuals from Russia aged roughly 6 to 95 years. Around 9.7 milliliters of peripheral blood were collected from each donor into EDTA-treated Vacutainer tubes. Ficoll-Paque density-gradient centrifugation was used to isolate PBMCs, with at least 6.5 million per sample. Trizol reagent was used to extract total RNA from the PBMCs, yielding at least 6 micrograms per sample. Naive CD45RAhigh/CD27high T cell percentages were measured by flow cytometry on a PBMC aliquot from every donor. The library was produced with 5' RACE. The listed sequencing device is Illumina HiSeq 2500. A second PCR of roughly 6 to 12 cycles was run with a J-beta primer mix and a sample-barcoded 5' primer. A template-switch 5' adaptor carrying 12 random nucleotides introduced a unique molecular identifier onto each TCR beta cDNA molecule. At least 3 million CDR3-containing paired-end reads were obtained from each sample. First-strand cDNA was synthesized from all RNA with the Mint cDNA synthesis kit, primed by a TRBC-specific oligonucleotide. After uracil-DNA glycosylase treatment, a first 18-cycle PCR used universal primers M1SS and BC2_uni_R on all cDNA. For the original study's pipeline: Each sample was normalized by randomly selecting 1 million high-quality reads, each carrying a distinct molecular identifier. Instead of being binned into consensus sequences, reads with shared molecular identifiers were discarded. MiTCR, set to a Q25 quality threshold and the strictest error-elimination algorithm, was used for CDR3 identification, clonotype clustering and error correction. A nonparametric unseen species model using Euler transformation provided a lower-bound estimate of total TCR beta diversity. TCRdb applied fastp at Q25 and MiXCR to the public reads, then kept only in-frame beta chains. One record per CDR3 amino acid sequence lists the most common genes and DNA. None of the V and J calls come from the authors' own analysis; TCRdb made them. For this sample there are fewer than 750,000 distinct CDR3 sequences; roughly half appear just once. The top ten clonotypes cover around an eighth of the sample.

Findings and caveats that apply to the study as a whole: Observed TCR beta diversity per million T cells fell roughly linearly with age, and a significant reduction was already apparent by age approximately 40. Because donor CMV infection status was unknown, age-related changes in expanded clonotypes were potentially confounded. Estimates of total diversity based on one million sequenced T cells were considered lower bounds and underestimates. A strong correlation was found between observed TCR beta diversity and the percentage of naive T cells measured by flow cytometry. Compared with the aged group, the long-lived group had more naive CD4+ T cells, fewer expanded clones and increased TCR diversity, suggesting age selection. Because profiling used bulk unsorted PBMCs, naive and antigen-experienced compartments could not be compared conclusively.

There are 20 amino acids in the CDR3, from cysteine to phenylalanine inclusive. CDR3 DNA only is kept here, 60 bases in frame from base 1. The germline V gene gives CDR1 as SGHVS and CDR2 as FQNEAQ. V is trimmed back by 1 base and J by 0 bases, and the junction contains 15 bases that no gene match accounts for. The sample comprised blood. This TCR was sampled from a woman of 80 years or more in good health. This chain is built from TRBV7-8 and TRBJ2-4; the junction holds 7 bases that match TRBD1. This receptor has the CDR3 CASSLVAGQETFVAKNIQYF. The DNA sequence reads TGTGCCAGCAGCTTAGTGGCCGGACAGGAAACATTCGTAGCCAAAAACATTCAGTACTTC.